A single sample gave rise to the 27 T cell receptor beta chains below, sequenced in a study of radiotherapy plus CTLA-4 blockade in lung cancer. TCRdb keeps only in-frame clones here, not all; method: immunoSEQ multiplex PCR. Of some 15,000 clones in the sample, roughly 86% are singletons; the top ten hold roughly an eighth. The sequences come from peripheral blood, collected from a patient treated with radiotherapy plus ipilimumab. These receptors originate from a human donor with non-small cell lung cancer that progressed on radiotherapy plus ipilimumab. Some clones in this sample may be carry-over from other donors' samples.

This chain connects TRBV5-1 to TRBJ2-1, with 8 positions matching TRBD1. With V trimmed by 0 bases and J by 5 bases, 4 bases remained unmatched. Germline V gene data show CDR1 as SGHRS and CDR2 as YFSETQ. The CDR3 spans 15 residues. The CDR3 region has the DNA TGCGCCAGCAGCTTGGCAGGGGGCTTCGACAATGAGCAGTTCTTC. This codes for CASSLAGGFDNEQFF.

CDR3 sequence: CASGLVNSGGDYEQFF. As DNA, the CDR3 is TGTGCTAGTGGTTTGGTAAATAGCGGGGGGGACTATGAGCAGTTCTTC. The chain has TRBV12-5 and TRBJ2-1, with 11 bases matching TRBD2. There are 16 residues in the CDR3. J gave up 8 bases and V 0 bases, and 6 bases lay outside the gene matches. Germline assignment: CDR1 LGHNT and CDR2 FRNRAP.

This clone was seen once. V is TRBV5-4 and J is TRBJ1-1; D is unclear. Germline CDR1 SGHNT, CDR2 YYREEE (reference sequence). This CDR3 spans 14 amino acids. V was shortened by 0 bases and J by 3 bases, with 9 bases between the two germline ends. DNA for the CDR3: TGTGCCAGCAGCTTGGGTGGCGGAGACACTGAAGCTTTCTTT. Protein product: CASSLGGGDTEAFF.

The chain recombines TRBV5-1 with TRBJ2-1, with 10 bases aligning to TRBD2. V lost 4 bases, J lost 3 bases, and 4 bases stayed unmatched. CDR1 and CDR2 from the germline V gene are SGHRS and YFSETQ. This CDR3 spans 15 amino acids. This CDR3 reads CASSLAGVSYNEQFF. In DNA form, the CDR3 reads TGCGCCAGCAGCCTAGCGGGAGTCAGCTACAATGAGCAGTTCTTC.

This clone turned up a few times. CDR3 in amino acids: CASSPRTGPEQYF. CDR3 nucleotides: TGCGCCAGCAGCCCACGGACAGGCCCCGAGCAGTACTTC. The V and J genes are TRBV5-1 and TRBJ2-7; the match to TRBD1 covers 7 bases. The V and J ends lost 4 bases and 6 bases, in that order; junction bases with no gene match: 7. The CDR3 has 13 amino acids. The V gene's germline CDR1 is SGHRS and CDR2 YFSETQ.

J is TRBJ1-1 and V is TRBV13, with 7 positions matching TRBD1. V gave up 6 bases and J gave up 7 bases; unmatched junction bases: 5. CDR1 and CDR2 from the germline V gene are PRHDT and FYEKMQ (reference sequence). CDR3 size: 12 residues. The DNA for the CDR3 is TGTGCCAGCAGTTCAGGGGGGCGTGAAGCTTTCTTT. This encodes CASSSGGREAFF.

The CDR3, as DNA: TGTGCCAGCAGCTTACTGGGTCCTAGCGGGGGTGGTGAGCAGTTCTTC. Its translation: CASSLLGPSGGGEQFF. The genes are TRBV7-3 and TRBJ2-1, with 10 bases that match TRBD2. Germline loops: CDR1 SGHTA, CDR2 FQGTGA. With V trimmed by 2 bases and J by 9 bases, 10 bases remained unmatched. This CDR3 has 16 amino acids.

V is TRBV6-1 and J is TRBJ1-5; 7 bases align to TRBD1. Germline V lookup: CDR1 MNHNS, CDR2 SASEGT. The CDR3 spans 16 residues. J was trimmed by 3 bases and V by 4 bases; bases with no gene match: 9. Here the CDR3 DNA reads TGTGCCAGCAGTGTCGGGGGACAGCTATACAATCAGCCCCAGCATTTT. It codes for CASSVGGQLYNQPQHF.

The chain couples TRBV4-3 to TRBJ2-3, with 9 positions matching TRBD2. The CDR3 runs to 16 residues. The germline V gene encodes CDR1 LGHNA and CDR2 YSLEER. Losses at the gene ends were 0 bases for V and 1 base for J; bases not matched to a gene: 2. This CDR3 reads CASSQDWTSGTDTQYF. The DNA of the CDR3 is TGCGCCAGCAGCCAAGACTGGACTAGCGGCACAGATACGCAGTATTTT.

The chain has TRBV18 and TRBJ2-1; TRBD1 is a possible D gene (5 bases). Germline CDR1 reads KGHSH; CDR2 reads LQKENI. The CDR3 runs 12 residues. V lost 2 bases to trimming and J lost 7 bases, with 6 bases between them. CDR3 DNA sequence: TGTGCCAGCTCACCAAAGGGGAATGAGCAGTTCTTC. Its translation is CASSPKGNEQFF.

The rearrangement links TRBV19 to TRBJ1-2; D is perhaps TRBD1 (6 bases). This CDR3 has 14 residues. Germline V lookup: CDR1 LNHDA, CDR2 SQIVND (reference sequence). V lost 3 bases to trimming and J lost 0 bases, with 8 bases between them. This CDR3 is CASSIRDTNYGYTF. The DNA of the CDR3 is TGTGCCAGTAGTATCCGGGACACTAACTATGGCTACACCTTC.

V gene TRBV7-6 combines with J gene TRBJ2-1, with 10 bases aligning to TRBD2. V was pared by 5 bases and J by 5 bases, with 6 bases of the junction left unmatched. Germline lookup yields CDR1 SGHVS and CDR2 FNYEAQ. The CDR3 runs to 15 residues. This CDR3 reads CASSPRLAGNNEQFF. The CDR3 DNA reads as TGTGCCAGCAGCCCCCGACTAGCGGGTAACAATGAGCAGTTCTTC.

With regard to this clone: The germline gene is not matched at one end of the junction; a read error may be the cause. This sequence joins TRBV23-1 and TRBJ1-1; D gene unclear. TRBV23-1 is reported as an ORF; its role is uncertain. The CDR3 is 14 residues long. The CDR3 protein is CVSSQLEDRTEAFF. CDR3 nucleotide sequence: TGCGTCAGCAGTCAACTGGAGGATAGGACTGAAGCTTTCTTT.

The chain combines TRBV6-6 with TRBJ2-2; D unresolved. The CDR3 runs to 12 residues. Germline V gene lookup returns CDR1 MNHNY and CDR2 SVGAGI (reference sequence). V lost 7 bases and J lost 1, with 4 bases in between. DNA for the CDR3: TGTGCCAGCACCATGAACACCGGGGAGCTGTTTTTT. Translation gives CASTMNTGELFF.

This clone was recorded a few times. The chain employs TRBV7-9 and TRBJ2-7, with TRBD2 identical over 7 bases. The CDR3 totals 14 residues. In germline, CDR1 is SEHNR, CDR2 FQNEAQ (reference sequence). V lost 5 bases, J lost 2 bases, and 6 bases stayed unmatched. For the CDR3, the DNA is TGTGCCAGCAGCCTACGGGAGGCCCCCTACGAGCAGTACTTC. Translation gives CASSLREAPYEQYF.

This clone is large. CDR3 bases: TGTGCCAGCAGCTTATTTGCGGGGGGCAGAGATACGCAGTATTTT. Amino acid sequence: CASSLFAGGRDTQYF. The chain carries TRBV7-6 and TRBJ2-3, with 8 bases identical to TRBD2. The V gene's germline CDR1 is SGHVS and CDR2 FNYEAQ. V lost 2 bases and J lost 5; bases outside the gene matches: 6. The CDR3 runs 15 residues.

V usage is TRBV5-1 and J usage is TRBJ1-1, with TRBD1 identical over 7 bases. The trim removed 0 bases at V and 2 bases at J, leaving 7 bases unmatched. Germline V gene sequence: CDR1 SGHRS, CDR2 YFSETQ. The CDR3 runs to 16 residues. The CDR3 here is CASSLARGTANTEAFF. The CDR3 DNA is TGCGCCAGCAGCTTGGCCCGGGGGACAGCAAACACTGAAGCTTTCTTT.

The rearrangement links TRBV5-1 to TRBJ2-5; D is possibly TRBD2 (6 bases). V lost 8 bases to trimming and J lost 5 bases, with 16 bases between them. Germline V gene sequence: CDR1 SGHRS, CDR2 YFSETQ. The CDR3 is 13 residues long. CDR3 nucleotides: TGCGCCAGTCGAGGAGCGGGTCTTGAGACCCAGTACTTC. It yields the protein CASRGAGLETQYF.

The chain links TRBV27 to TRBJ1-4, with a weak D call TRBD1 (6 bases). Germline CDR1 reads MNHEY; CDR2 reads SMNVEV (reference sequence). The CDR3 runs to 13 residues. V was clipped by 5 bases and J by 8 bases, with 12 bases between them. The CDR3 sequence is CASSARGSEKLFF. In DNA, the CDR3 is TGTGCCAGCAGTGCCAGGGGATCCGAAAAACTGTTTTTT.

The V call is TRBV15, the J call TRBJ2-7; 12 bases map to TRBD1. Trimming cost V 3 bases and J 2 bases; bases outside gene matches: 8. Germline V gene lookup returns CDR1 LNHNV and CDR2 YYDKDF (reference sequence). The CDR3 sequence is 17 residues long. CDR3: CATSSGTRDRGPYEQYF. DNA of the CDR3: TGTGCCACCAGCAGTGGAACCAGGGACAGGGGGCCCTACGAGCAGTACTTC. The whole variable domain, filled in from reference TRBV15 and TRBJ2-7, reads DAMVIQNPRYQVTQFGKPVTLSCSQTLNHNVMYWYQQKSSQAPKLLFHYYDKDFNNEADTPDNFQSRRPNTSFCFLDIRSPGLGDTAMYLCATSSGTRDRGPYEQYFGPGTRLTVT.

This chain connects TRBV5-6 to TRBJ1-2; possible D gene TRBD1, 5 bases. This CDR3 comprises 14 residues. Trimming removed 2 bases from V and 0 bases from J, with 8 bases in between. In germline, CDR1 is SGHDT, CDR2 YYEEEE. The CDR3 spells CASSLQVANYGYTF. The CDR3 DNA is TGTGCCAGCAGCTTACAGGTAGCTAACTATGGCTACACCTTC.

The chain links TRBV7-2 to TRBJ2-3; 9 bases line up with TRBD1. This CDR3 comprises 16 residues. Germline-derived CDR1 and CDR2 are SGHTA and FQGNSA. Losses at the gene ends were 5 bases for V and 9 bases for J; bases not matched to a gene: 15. CDR3 coding DNA: TGTGCCAGCAGCAGGGACGGACAGGGGAGCGGGTCGACGCAGTATTTT. Translated, it gives CASSRDGQGSGSTQYF.

This clone is a singleton in its sample. The V gene is TRBV9, the J gene TRBJ2-7, with D perhaps matching TRBD1 (6 bases). Germline loops: CDR1 SGDLS, CDR2 YYNGEE. V was clipped by 0 bases and J by 2 bases, with 9 bases between them. This CDR3 spans 14 amino acids. This CDR3 is CASSVGGHTYEQYF. DNA for the CDR3: TGTGCCAGCAGCGTAGGGGGACACACCTACGAGCAGTACTTC.

This clone was counted between two and nine times. The rearrangement joins TRBV11-2 to TRBJ2-1; 10 nucleotides line up with TRBD1. CDR1 and CDR2 (germline): SGHAT, FQNNGV. This CDR3 comprises 19 residues. V was pared by 6 bases and J by 6 bases, with 20 bases of the junction left unmatched. The CDR3 region is CASRHLPRARDRGGNEQFF. The CDR3 nucleotides read TGTGCCAGCAGGCATCTCCCCAGAGCCCGGGACAGGGGAGGCAATGAGCAGTTCTTC. The full variable domain, in which reference TRBV11-2 and TRBJ2-1 provide the parts outside the CDR3, is EAGVAQSPRYKIIEKRQSVAFWCNPISGHATLYWYQQILGQGPKLLIQFQNNGVVDDSQLPKDRFSAERLKGVDSTLKIQPAKLEDSAVYLCASRHLPRARDRGGNEQFFGPGTRLTVL.

This sequence joins TRBV7-2 and TRBJ2-2; 7 bases are a match to TRBD1. Germline V CDR1 and CDR2: SGHTA, FQGNSA. The trim removed 0 bases at V and 4 bases at J, leaving 2 bases unmatched. The CDR3 length is 15 residues. As DNA, the CDR3 is TGTGCCAGCAGCTTAGCGACAGGGCGCACCGGGGAGCTGTTTTTT. It encodes CASSLATGRTGELFF.

The chain uses TRBV2 and TRBJ1-4; 9 nucleotides line up with TRBD1. Germline CDR1 SNHLY, CDR2 FYNNEI. The CDR3 covers 14 residues. Losses at the gene ends were 7 bases for V and 8 bases for J; bases not matched to a gene: 8. CDR3 protein: CASKGQGEGEKLFF. CDR3 sequence (DNA): TGTGCCAGCAAGGGACAGGGAGAAGGAGAAAAACTGTTTTTT.

The V gene is TRBV6-1, the J gene TRBJ1-5; no reliable D call. This CDR3 comprises 13 residues. Germline V lookup: CDR1 MNHNS, CDR2 SASEGT. V lost 8 bases to trimming and J lost 2 bases, with 10 bases between them. CDR3 loop: CASWALGNQPQHF. The CDR3 region has the DNA TGTGCCAGCTGGGCACTGGGCAATCAGCCCCAGCATTTT.